This TCR beta chain was profiled in a study of blood T cell repertoires in COVID-19. The wider study: Samples of COVID-19 (acute and convalescent) were obtained from the United States, Italy and Spain. T cells, B-cell-depleted T cells, or PBMCs supplied cDNA or gDNA.

The CDR3 extends over 13 amino acids. Germline CDR1 reads MDHEN; CDR2 reads SYDVKM. Trimming left V 3 bases short and J 7 bases short, with 7 bases between. As processed by the authors: Reference gene primers were amplified, and this amplification served to estimate nucleated cell counts. Generated by immunoSEQ multiplex PCR, the TCRdb table keeps only in-frame clones and is missing some. D and trimming were read from the DNA, whereas the V and J calls and clone size are those reported in that table. The sample holds 91,000 or so clones, 75% to 95% seen once. This chain connects TRBV28 to TRBJ1-6; no clear D gene. This clonotype was sampled from a woman aged 50 to 65 in a cohort sampled during active COVID-19. The specimen was peripheral blood. DNA for the CDR3: TGTGCCAGCAGTTTCTTTTTAAATTCACCCCTCCACTTT. It specifies CASSFFLNSPLHF.